This TCR beta chain was identified in a study of spatial heterogeneity in lung cancer. Time point reported: sample taken at primary tumor resection. A single record per CDR3 protein comes from TCRdb applying MiXCR to the 5' RACE reads. The sample carries roughly 15,000 distinct CDR3 sequences, about 4.4% recorded once. This clonotype was seen repeatedly, ten times or more. The target antigen is unknown. In a library made to pick up alpha chains, this beta chain is a stray read with a size that means little. V shed 6 bases and J shed 4 bases, with 18 bases lying between them. The CDR3 is 15 amino acids. Germline V CDR1 and CDR2: MNHNY, SVGAGI (reference sequence). Study outcomes and limitations: Ubiquitous nonsynonymous mutations were tracked by counts of ubiquitous expanded TCRs, and regional ones by counts of regional expanded TCRs. The estimated TCR-seq coverage of tumor T cells amounted to 7% to 8% when looking at alpha chains and roughly 13% when looking at beta chains. Tracking of tumor mutation counts was seen in expanded intratumoral alpha and beta TCR counts.

This sequence joins TRBV6-6 and TRBJ1-2, with D unresolved. This receptor was identified in a female donor with early-stage non-small cell lung cancer. The sample was lung tumor tissue, taken at surgery. CDR3 bases: TGTGCCAGCAGCCTATCGGCGGGTTCTCTCTATGGCTACACCTTC. The encoded protein is CASSLSAGSLYGYTF.